This is a list of T cell receptor beta chains from one sample in a study of shared clonotypes between healthy human individuals. Sequencing was performed with immunoSEQ multiplex PCR; in TCRdb, only in-frame clones are kept and a portion is missing. The sample consists of about 470,000 clones, more than 75% of them appearing once. The sequencing input was PBMCs. The source of these receptors is a woman aged 40 to 49 in good health. Some clones in this sample may be carry-over from other donors' samples. CDR3s include the opening cysteine and the closing phenylalanine or tryptophan.

TRBJ2-2	TRBV11-2	CASSLAGGSGELFF
TRBJ1-1	TRBV11-1	CASSLVGTNTEAFF
TRBJ2-1	TRBV7-2	CASSFYGNEQFF
TRBJ2-7	TRBV5-1	CASSLGYSSYEQYF
TRBJ2-3	TRBV19	CASSISAADTQYF
TRBJ2-1	TRBV12-5	CASGLGGSYNEQFF
TRBJ2-5	TRBV4-2	CASSQGLLAETQYF
TRBJ2-1	TRBV28	CASSSMTSGRAGEQFF
TRBJ1-1	TRBV10-3	CAIRLDPSTEAFF
TRBJ1-1	TRBV18	CASSPRDGDTEAFF
TRBJ1-5	TRBV7-3	CASSPGGRGNQPQHF
TRBJ2-1	TRBV7-6	CASSPRTSGPYNEQFF
TRBJ1-1	TRBV5-1	CASSFEGENTEAFF
TRBJ2-7	TRBV7-9	CASSLVGVEQYF
TRBJ2-5	TRBV10-3	CAISPGGETQYF
TRBJ1-1	TRBV14	CASSQGVILNTEAFF
TRBJ2-7	TRBV10-3	CAVGQGAGEQYF
TRBJ2-1	TRBV6-5	CASSSRAGKRNQQFF
TRBJ1-1	TRBV19	CASSPQAGGEAFF
TRBJ1-3	TRBV6-5	CASSSGGADGGGTIYF
TRBJ2-2	TRBV27	CASSLSGGTGELFF
TRBJ1-2	TRBV28	CASSLNHNPYGYTF
TRBJ2-1	TRBV19	CASSAYNEQFF
TRBJ2-7	TRBV7-9	CASSLVGQGLTYEQYF
TRBJ2-1	TRBV19	CASSRQGEPYNEQFF
TRBJ2-7	TRBV7-8	CASSQGGTSDFEQYF
TRBJ1-2	TRBV9	CASSPSGTHTNYGYTF
TRBJ2-6	TRBV7-6	CASSLARSSGANVLTF
TRBJ1-2	TRBV28	CASSLGPGLGYTF
TRBJ2-5	TRBV7-3	CASSLMGERGETQYF
TRBJ2-1	TRBV29-1	CTTQPSHYNEQFF
-	TRBV11-2	CASSPDGRFYEQYF
TRBJ2-5	TRBV5-1	CASSSTFSSGRVRETQYF
TRBJ1-1	TRBV7-8	CASSFTGGTEAFF
TRBJ1-2	TRBV28	CASGAFWDRGFLGYTF
TRBJ1-5	TRBV7-3	CASGARATDRETYSNQPQHF
TRBJ2-5	TRBV28	CASSVEGRETQYF
TRBJ1-1	TRBV7-9	CASSLPGLSVAEAFF
TRBJ2-1	TRBV14	CASSRLLAGVGEQFF
TRBJ2-2	TRBV19	CASSMTGTNTGELFF
TRBJ2-3	TRBV5-1	CASSLGSSGSTTDTQYF
TRBJ2-7	TRBV21-1	CASSNYEQYF
TRBJ2-7	TRBV6-6	CASSPGAREQYF
TRBJ2-1	TRBV10-3	CAISEWAARGYNEQFF
TRBJ2-5	TRBV5-1	CASSSSQETQYF
TRBJ2-7	TRBV11-2	CASSFGGRAYEQYF
TRBJ1-6	TRBV4-3	CASSRRGTGDRSPLRF
TRBJ2-2	TRBV5-6	CASSLAWGPGQGISGELFF
TRBJ2-7	TRBV28	CASSYPQGREQYF
TRBJ1-4	TRBV5-6	CASSLKGGEKLFF
TRBJ2-1	TRBV5-1	CASSLSGTRNNEQFF
TRBJ2-5	TRBV9	CASSVGSGGRTETQYF
TRBJ2-7	TRBV7-2	CASSHSTGAYEQYF
TRBJ2-5	TRBV7-2	CASSSEGLAGDFGKTQYF
TRBJ1-5	TRBV6-1	CASSAGSSNQPQHF
TRBJ2-7	TRBV28	CASKRTGRYEQYF
TRBJ2-1	TRBV5-1	CASSLGGLEQFF
TRBJ2-1	TRBV11-3	CASSLAGGGDNEQFF